These 23 T cell receptor beta chains share one sample of origin, sequenced in a study of Ad26.COV2.S vaccination and SARS-CoV-2 variants. The treatment is: 19 received Ad26.COV2.S at low or high dose, single or two shots; 5 received placebo; per-sample allocation not given. Material that was analyzed had been drawn on day 63 after the first vaccine or placebo injection. Repertoires were generated with immunoSEQ multiplex PCR, while TCRdb's copy carries only in-frame clones and drops some. The sample holds about 350,000 clones, about 89% seen once. This material consisted of peripheral blood, taken in a trial of Ad26.COV2.S vaccine versus placebo. Receptor source: a person aged 18-65 years who received the Ad26.COV2.S COVID-19 vaccine or a placebo.

The V gene is TRBV19, the J gene TRBJ1-5; D remains ambiguous. CDR3 length: 12 residues. The V gene lost 3 bases and the J gene lost 6 bases, with 6 bases spanning the gap. The V gene's germline CDR1 is LNHDA and CDR2 SQIVND (reference sequence). CDR3 protein: CASSMSLQPQHF. The CDR3 DNA sequence: TGTGCCAGTAGTATGTCTCTTCAGCCCCAGCATTTT.

This clone was seen only a few times. V and J are TRBV15 and TRBJ2-3, with 8 bases identical to TRBD2. The CDR3 sequence is 16 residues long. V gave up 3 bases and J gave up 7 bases; unmatched junction bases: 12. Per the germline V gene, CDR1 is LNHNV and CDR2 is YYDKDF (reference sequence). The chain's CDR3 is CATSSPQPGGAHTQYF. As DNA, the CDR3 is TGTGCCACCAGCAGCCCTCAACCGGGGGGGGCACATACGCAGTATTTT. Full variable domain (outside the CDR3, taken from reference TRBV15 and TRBJ2-3): DAMVIQNPRYQVTQFGKPVTLSCSQTLNHNVMYWYQQKSSQAPKLLFHYYDKDFNNEADTPDNFQSRRPNTSFCFLDIRSPGLGDTAMYLCATSSPQPGGAHTQYFGPGTRLTVL.

This chain links TRBV29-1 with TRBJ2-7; 8 positions match TRBD1. CDR1 and CDR2 from the germline V gene are SQVTM and ANQGSEA. This CDR3 has 13 residues. CDR3 amino acids: CSVSGTGNYEQYF. The DNA of the CDR3 is TGCAGTGTGTCCGGGACAGGCAACTACGAGCAGTACTTC.

This chain links TRBV5-6 with TRBJ2-1, with no clear D. Germline lookup yields CDR1 SGHDT and CDR2 YYEEEE. The CDR3 runs to 15 residues. With 1 base removed from V and 5 bases from J, the gap between germline ends came to 13 bases. This CDR3 reads CASSLSTSLHNEQFF. The CDR3 nucleotides are TGTGCCAGCAGCTTGTCGACATCCCTACACAATGAGCAGTTCTTC.

The chain uses TRBV14 and TRBJ1-4, with D tentatively TRBD1 (6 bases). Germline loops: CDR1 SGHDN, CDR2 FVKESK. The CDR3 totals 18 residues. The ends were cut back, 11 bases at V and 4 bases at J, with 29 bases in the middle. The CDR3 loop reads CALNPARAGHRVNEKLFF. In nucleotides, the CDR3 is TGTGCCCTCAACCCCGCCAGAGCGGGACATAGGGTTAATGAAAAACTGTTTTTT.

The V gene is TRBV30, the J gene TRBJ1-4; 7 bases align to TRBD1. V lost 2 bases to trimming and J lost 8 bases; unmatched junction nucleotides: 11. The length of the CDR3 is 15 residues. CDR1 is GTSNPN, CDR2 SVGIG, per germline (reference sequence). The CDR3 is CAWSPSTGWDEKLFF. The CDR3 coding sequence is TGTGCCTGGAGTCCCTCGACAGGGTGGGACGAAAAACTGTTTTTT.

This chain connects TRBV3-1 (or the pseudogene TRBV3-2) to TRBJ2-1, with TRBD2 matching over 9 bases. Germline CDR1 reads LGHDT; CDR2 reads YNNKEL (reference sequence). Trimming at V came to 0 bases and at J to 6 bases, leaving 12 bases not matched to a gene. The CDR3 has 18 residues. The CDR3 loop reads CASSQEMTSGPEGNEQFF. The CDR3 nucleotides are TGTGCCAGCAGCCAAGAGATGACTAGCGGACCGGAGGGCAATGAGCAGTTCTTC.

CDR3 protein: CASSPGLQNTGELFF. The CDR3 bases are TGTGCCAGCAGCCCGGGACTACAGAACACCGGGGAGCTGTTTTTT. The gene calls are TRBV7-2 and TRBJ2-2; TRBD2 agrees at 7 bases. The CDR3 has 15 amino acids. Germline CDR1 SGHTA, CDR2 FQGNSA. The ends lost 5 bases at V and 1 base at J; junction bases unmatched: 4.

The chain couples TRBV7-9 to TRBJ2-3, with 8 bases identical to TRBD1. There are 13 residues in the CDR3. J was trimmed by 4 bases and V by 4 bases; bases with no gene match: 1. Germline CDR1 reads SEHNR; CDR2 reads FQNEAQ (reference sequence). CDR3 residues: CASSSRGPDTQYF. Here the CDR3 DNA reads TGTGCCAGCAGCTCCAGGGGGCCAGATACGCAGTATTTT.

The CDR3 sequence is CASSVGVTSGRGEQYF. As DNA, the CDR3 is TGTGCCAGCAGCGTTGGGGTGACTAGCGGGAGAGGCGAGCAGTACTTC. The V call is TRBV9, the J call TRBJ2-7, with TRBD2 identical over 12 bases. This CDR3 is 16 amino acids long. CDR1 is SGDLS, CDR2 YYNGEE, per germline. V gave up 2 bases and J gave up 6 bases; unmatched junction bases: 9.

The chain joins TRBV30 to TRBJ2-7, with 8 bases identical to TRBD2. From germline, CDR1 is GTSNPN and CDR2 SVGIG (reference sequence). The CDR3 is made up of 16 amino acids. Trimming at V came to 1 base and at J to 2 bases, leaving 10 bases not matched to a gene. The CDR3 DNA is TGTGCCTGGAGTGCCAAAACTAGCGGAGGTCCCTACGAGCAGTACTTC. This sequence encodes CAWSAKTSGGPYEQYF.

The table lists this clone with a count of one. The chain couples TRBV6-4 to TRBJ2-3, with a weak D call TRBD2 (5 bases). The V end lost 6 bases, the J end lost 5 bases, and 9 bases lay between the germline ends. Germline V lookup: CDR1 MRHNA, CDR2 SNTAGT. The CDR3 runs to 12 residues. The chain's CDR3 is CASRVGKDTQYF. The DNA for the CDR3 is TGTGCCAGCAGAGTCGGGAAAGATACGCAGTATTTT.

A few counts support this clone. The CDR3: CASGPTYEQYF. The CDR3 DNA reads as TGTGCCAGCGGCCCAACCTACGAGCAGTACTTC. J is TRBJ2-7 and V is TRBV6-5; D unclear. V was cut by 8 bases and J by 2 bases, with 7 bases left in between. The CDR3 extends over 11 amino acids. Germline V gene lookup returns CDR1 MNHEY and CDR2 SVGAGI.

DNA of the CDR3: TGTGCCAGCAGTTACTCCCACAGGGTTACCTACGAGCAGTACTTC. This gives the protein CASSYSHRVTYEQYF. The chain uses TRBV6-2 or TRBV6-3 and TRBJ2-7; tentatively, D is TRBD1 (6 bases). Trimming cost V 0 bases and J 2 bases, with 11 bases left between them. Germline V gives CDR1 MNHEY, CDR2 SVGEGT. CDR3 length: 15 residues.

The rearrangement joins TRBV27 to TRBJ2-3, with D perhaps given as TRBD1 or TRBD2 (5 bases each). CDR1 MNHEY and CDR2 SMNVEV come from the germline V gene (reference sequence). V lost 5 bases to trimming and J lost 0 bases, with 18 bases between them. This CDR3 has 17 amino acids. CDR3 protein: CASSPFRESYSTDTQYF. DNA of the CDR3: TGTGCCAGCAGTCCGTTCAGGGAGTCCTATAGCACAGATACGCAGTATTTT.

V gene TRBV3-1 (or the pseudogene TRBV3-2) combines with J gene TRBJ2-1; D gene ambiguous. The CDR3 spans 13 residues. Germline values: CDR1 LGHDT, CDR2 YNNKEL (reference sequence). The V end was cut by 1 base, the J end by 9 bases, with 10 bases between. The CDR3 sequence is CASSQGFGGEQFF. In DNA, the CDR3 is TGTGCCAGCAGCCAAGGGTTTGGCGGTGAGCAGTTCTTC.

The chain is built from TRBV2 and TRBJ1-2, with TRBD1 identical over 8 bases. Germline V gene sequence: CDR1 SNHLY, CDR2 FYNNEI. Germline trimming cut 10 bases from V and 2 bases from J; bases unmatched to any gene: 15. This CDR3 region has 16 residues. CDR3 in amino acids: CAILTGGSSSNYGYTF. The CDR3 nucleotides are TGTGCCATCCTTACAGGGGGTTCTTCTTCGAACTATGGCTACACCTTC.

The chain has TRBV5-6 and TRBJ1-2; no definite D call. Trimming pared 4 bases from V and 6 bases from J, leaving 16 bases between. CDR1 is SGHDT and CDR2 is YYEEEE in the germline V gene. The CDR3 loop spans 14 amino acids. The CDR3, as DNA: TGTGCCAGCAGCAACGCGCCAGGCGGGAATGGCTACACCTTC. Protein sequence: CASSNAPGGNGYTF.

This chain connects TRBV3-1 (or the pseudogene TRBV3-2) to TRBJ2-7; no reliable D call. CDR1 LGHDT and CDR2 YNNKEL come from the germline V gene (reference sequence). The CDR3 covers 15 residues. The V and J ends lost 0 bases and 0 bases respectively, with 9 bases between them. For the CDR3, the DNA is TGTGCCAGCAGCCAAGACCTCACCGGCTCCTACGAGCAGTACTTC. Translation: CASSQDLTGSYEQYF.

The V call is TRBV3-1 (or the pseudogene TRBV3-2), the J call TRBJ1-4, with TRBD1 as a possible D gene (5 bases). V was shortened by 3 bases and J by 9 bases, with 14 bases between the two germline ends. The CDR3 is 14 residues long. Per germline, CDR1 LGHDT and CDR2 YNNKEL (reference sequence). The CDR3 DNA is TGTGCCAGCAGCCATCTTCGGGGGGATAAAAAACTGTTTTTT. Translation gives CASSHLRGDKKLFF.

This rearrangement joins TRBV7-2 to TRBJ2-1, with 10 bases identical to TRBD1. CDR1 and CDR2 from the germline V gene are SGHTA and FQGNSA. J gave up 4 bases and V 5 bases, and 5 bases lay outside the gene matches. This CDR3 has 15 amino acids. The CDR3 loop is CASSERDRGYNEQFF. In DNA form, the CDR3 reads TGTGCCAGCAGCGAACGGGACAGGGGTTACAATGAGCAGTTCTTC.

The gene calls are TRBV12-3 or TRBV12-4 and TRBJ2-3; possible D gene TRBD2, 5 bases. Trimming cost V 6 bases and J 4 bases, with 8 bases left between them. The CDR3 has 12 residues. CDR3 bases: TGTGCCAGCAGACTAGTCTCAGATACGCAGTATTTT. Protein: CASRLVSDTQYF.

The gene calls are TRBV19 and TRBJ2-7, with 9 positions matching TRBD1. V was pared by 4 bases and J by 2 bases, with 3 bases of the junction left unmatched. Germline V gene sequence: CDR1 LNHDA, CDR2 SQIVND (reference sequence). The CDR3 is 14 residues long. CDR3 in amino acids: CASSSGTGTYEQYF. CDR3 coding DNA: TGTGCCAGTAGTAGTGGGACAGGGACCTACGAGCAGTACTTC.